A selection of T cell receptor beta chains follows, all from one sample in a study of T cell repertoires in cytomegalovirus infection. Their recognized antigens are unknown. TCRdb processed the reads anew with MiXCR; each CDR3 protein has one entry. The sample comprises just over 450,000 distinct CDR3 sequences, roughly 43% of which are singletons, and around 45% rests with the top ten. The sample consisted of cultured PBMCs, taken from culture after CMV antigen stimulation. These receptors were obtained from a human donor in good health (CMV status not recorded). Some clones in this sample may be carry-over from other donors' samples. Each CDR3 is given with its conserved first and last residue. D genes are given only for firm matches. Expanded clones are given a class, and other clones once, few, many or no size at all.

len: 14
j_gene: TRBJ2-5
d_gene: .
v_gene: TRBV7-2
abundance: few
CDR3aa: CASSLSGFQETQYF
CDR3nt: TGTGCCAGCAGCTTATCTGGATTCCAAGAGACCCAGTACTTC

len: 15
j_gene: TRBJ1-5
d_gene: TRBD1
v_gene: TRBV7-9
abundance: .
CDR3aa: CASSSDRESNQPQHF
CDR3nt: TGTGCCAGCAGCTCAGACAGGGAATCGAATCAGCCCCAGCATTTT

len: 13
j_gene: TRBJ1-2
d_gene: TRBD1
v_gene: TRBV6-2/TRBV6-3
abundance: .
CDR3aa: CASGRDRHYGYTF
CDR3nt: TGTGCCAGCGGAAGGGACAGGCATTATGGCTACACCTTC

len: 15
j_gene: TRBJ2-5
d_gene: .
v_gene: TRBV11-2
abundance: .
CDR3aa: CASSLNPGDPETQYF
CDR3nt: TGTGCCAGCAGCTTAAACCCGGGGGACCCAGAGACCCAGTACTTC

len: 14
j_gene: TRBJ2-7
d_gene: TRBD2
v_gene: TRBV7-2
abundance: .
CDR3aa: CASSLREAPYEQYF
CDR3nt: TGTGCCAGCAGCTTGCGGGAGGCCCCCTACGAGCAGTACTTC

len: 16
j_gene: TRBJ2-7
d_gene: TRBD1
v_gene: TRBV27
abundance: .
CDR3aa: CASSTYGTEVSYEQYF
CDR3nt: TGTGCCAGCAGCACTTACGGGACAGAGGTTTCCTACGAGCAGTACTTC

len: 11
j_gene: TRBJ2-1
d_gene: .
v_gene: TRBV6-2/TRBV6-3
abundance: .
CDR3aa: CASSRQDEQFF
CDR3nt: TGTGCCAGCAGCAGACAAGACGAGCAGTTCTTC

len: 16
j_gene: TRBJ2-3
d_gene: .
v_gene: TRBV10-3
abundance: .
CDR3aa: CAISSGGNLITDTQYF
CDR3nt: TGTGCCATCAGTTCCGGGGGCAACCTCATAACAGATACGCAGTATTTT

len: 15
j_gene: TRBJ1-2
d_gene: .
v_gene: TRBV12-3/TRBV12-4
abundance: .
CDR3aa: CASRGTGGLGYGYTF
CDR3nt: TGTGCCAGCAGGGGCACGGGGGGCCTCGGCTATGGCTACACCTTC

len: 14
j_gene: TRBJ2-1
d_gene: TRBD2
v_gene: TRBV15
abundance: .
CDR3aa: CATSRVGGADEQFF
CDR3nt: TGTGCCACCAGCAGGGTCGGGGGGGCGGATGAGCAGTTCTTC

len: 14
j_gene: TRBJ2-6
d_gene: .
v_gene: TRBV19
abundance: once
CDR3aa: CASSGGYGANVLTF
CDR3nt: TGTGCCAGTAGTGGGGGATATGGGGCCAACGTCCTGACTTTC

len: 18
j_gene: TRBJ2-7
d_gene: .
v_gene: TRBV10-2
abundance: .
CDR3aa: CASSNQGRGTTGSYEQYF
CDR3nt: TGCGCCAGCAGTAACCAGGGGCGAGGGACCACCGGGAGCTACGAGCAGTACTTC

len: 13
j_gene: TRBJ2-5
d_gene: .
v_gene: TRBV7-2
abundance: .
CDR3aa: CASSLAANRAQYF
CDR3nt: TGTGCCAGCAGCTTAGCGGCTAACAGAGCCCAGTACTTC

len: 15
j_gene: TRBJ1-5
d_gene: .
v_gene: TRBV12-3/TRBV12-4
abundance: .
CDR3aa: CASATGKYSNQPQHF
CDR3nt: TGTGCCAGCGCCACGGGGAAGTATAGCAATCAGCCCCAGCATTTT

len: 14
j_gene: TRBJ1-1
d_gene: .
v_gene: TRBV15
abundance: .
CDR3aa: CATSRDRTVAEAFF
CDR3nt: TGTGCCACCAGCAGAGACAGGACAGTGGCTGAAGCTTTCTTT

len: 14
j_gene: TRBJ2-3
d_gene: .
v_gene: TRBV20-1
abundance: .
CDR3aa: CSARDPNGADTQYF
CDR3nt: TGCAGTGCTAGAGATCCGAACGGAGCAGATACGCAGTATTTT

len: 13
j_gene: TRBJ2-7
d_gene: .
v_gene: TRBV6-8
abundance: .
CDR3aa: CASRPTIDYEQYF
CDR3nt: TGTGCCAGCAGACCGACGATAGACTACGAGCAGTACTTC

len: 13
j_gene: TRBJ1-2
d_gene: .
v_gene: TRBV25-1
abundance: .
CDR3aa: CASSDQTSHGYTF
CDR3nt: TGTGCCAGCAGTGACCAGACATCCCATGGCTACACCTTC

len: 17
j_gene: TRBJ2-1
d_gene: TRBD2
v_gene: TRBV27
abundance: .
CDR3aa: CASSFPSVAGVENEQFF
CDR3nt: TGTGCCAGCAGTTTTCCCTCGGTAGCGGGAGTCGAAAATGAGCAGTTCTTC

len: 15
j_gene: TRBJ2-5
d_gene: .
v_gene: TRBV18
abundance: .
CDR3aa: CASSPPSQGMETQYF
CDR3nt: TGTGCCAGCTCACCACCGAGCCAGGGAATGGAGACCCAGTACTTC

len: 16
j_gene: TRBJ2-1
d_gene: TRBD1
v_gene: TRBV28
abundance: .
CDR3aa: CASSLWGTGGYNEQFF
CDR3nt: TGTGCCAGCAGTTTATGGGGGACAGGGGGATACAATGAGCAGTTCTTC

len: 11
j_gene: TRBJ2-5
d_gene: .
v_gene: TRBV7-9
abundance: .
CDR3aa: CASSLTWTQYF
CDR3nt: TGTGCCAGCAGCTTGACATGGACCCAGTACTTC

len: 13
j_gene: TRBJ1-4
d_gene: .
v_gene: TRBV28
abundance: .
CDR3aa: CASSSALALRLFF
CDR3nt: TGTGCCAGCAGCTCGGCGCTTGCCTTGAGACTGTTTTTT

len: 13
j_gene: TRBJ1-3
d_gene: TRBD1
v_gene: TRBV12-3/TRBV12-4
abundance: .
CDR3aa: CANRRDSRGTIYF
CDR3nt: TGTGCCAACCGCCGGGACAGTCGTGGCACCATATATTTT

len: 15
j_gene: TRBJ1-2
d_gene: .
v_gene: TRBV4-3
abundance: .
CDR3aa: CASSPRRVDGYGYTF
CDR3nt: TGCGCCAGCAGTCCTAGGCGGGTCGACGGCTATGGCTACACCTTC

len: 15
j_gene: TRBJ1-5
d_gene: .
v_gene: TRBV6-5
abundance: .
CDR3aa: CASKAGSYSNQPQHF
CDR3nt: TGTGCCAGCAAGGCTGGGTCATATAGCAATCAGCCCCAGCATTTT

len: 16
j_gene: TRBJ2-2
d_gene: TRBD2
v_gene: TRBV7-2
abundance: .
CDR3aa: CASSPRTSGNAGELFF
CDR3nt: TGTGCCAGCAGCCCTAGGACTAGCGGGAACGCCGGGGAGCTGTTTTTT

len: 14
j_gene: TRBJ2-1
d_gene: .
v_gene: TRBV27
abundance: .
CDR3aa: CASSFPALGGEQFF
CDR3nt: TGTGCCAGCAGTTTCCCGGCCCTAGGGGGTGAGCAGTTCTTC

len: 12
j_gene: TRBJ2-5
d_gene: .
v_gene: TRBV7-2
abundance: few
CDR3aa: CASGPQRETQYF
CDR3nt: TGTGCCAGCGGGCCACAGCGGGAGACCCAGTACTTC

len: 18
j_gene: TRBJ2-6
d_gene: TRBD1
v_gene: TRBV5-4
abundance: few
CDR3aa: CASSTGTGAPSGANVLTF
CDR3nt: TGTGCCAGCAGCACAGGGACAGGGGCCCCATCAGGGGCCAACGTCCTGACTTTC

len: 16
j_gene: TRBJ2-3
d_gene: TRBD2
v_gene: TRBV30
abundance: .
CDR3aa: CAWAQGLAGVVDTQYF
CDR3nt: TGTGCCTGGGCCCAAGGACTAGCGGGAGTTGTAGATACGCAGTATTTT

len: 15
j_gene: TRBJ2-1
d_gene: .
v_gene: TRBV14
abundance: .
CDR3aa: CASSRDRASYNEQFF
CDR3nt: TGTGCCAGCAGCCGAGACCGCGCCTCCTACAATGAGCAGTTCTTC

len: 15
j_gene: TRBJ1-1
d_gene: .
v_gene: TRBV7-3
abundance: once
CDR3aa: CASSLVQTMNTEAFF
CDR3nt: TGTGCCAGCAGCTTAGTTCAGACTATGAACACTGAAGCTTTCTTT

len: 16
j_gene: TRBJ2-7
d_gene: .
v_gene: TRBV6-1
abundance: few
CDR3aa: CASSELGALWGYEQYF
CDR3nt: TGTGCCAGCAGTGAATTGGGGGCGCTTTGGGGATACGAGCAGTACTTC

len: 14
j_gene: TRBJ2-7
d_gene: .
v_gene: TRBV7-9
abundance: .
CDR3aa: CASTPGASSYEQYF
CDR3nt: TGTGCCAGCACCCCGGGCGCGAGCTCCTACGAGCAGTACTTC